Listed below are T cell receptor beta chains from one sample, sequenced in a study of shared clonotypes between healthy human individuals. Data came from immunoSEQ multiplex PCR; TCRdb stores just in-frame clones and leaves some out. The sample has some 690,000 clones, roughly 88% seen once. The sequenced sample consisted of memory CD8+ T cells from PBMCs. The receptors stem from a man younger than 30 in good health. Some clones in this sample may be carry-over from other donors' samples. CDR3s leave out the opening cysteine and the closing phenylalanine or tryptophan. Each record gives: J gene, clone size, V gene, CDR3 protein. For some rows the clone size is stated as once, few or many, or as a class when expanded; others skip it.

TRBJ1-1	NA	TRBV4-1	ASSQQFRRGTEAF
TRBJ1-1	NA	TRBV7-6	ASTPDPQGGEAF
TRBJ2-7	few	TRBV5-1	ASSFRQGYEQY
TRBJ1-1	NA	TRBV29-1	SVWTAMNTEAF
TRBJ2-2	NA	TRBV9	ASSDRQGFGELF
TRBJ1-5	NA	TRBV5-4	ASSSAPGDQPQH
TRBJ2-3	NA	TRBV15	ATSRDRSGAQY
TRBJ1-4	NA	TRBV6-6	ASIRGQVREKLF
TRBJ1-2	NA	TRBV28	ASSLLAGSLDGYT
TRBJ2-3	NA	TRBV7-9	ASSPGQGALDTQY
TRBJ2-7	once	TRBV27	ASSVGPGTGAEQY
TRBJ2-2	NA	TRBV7-3	VSSLNPRGNTGELF
TRBJ1-1	NA	TRBV6-5	ASRRDGGDRIEAF
TRBJ1-1	NA	TRBV6-5	ASSYSKGSEAF
TRBJ2-2	NA	TRBV6-6	ASSSTGGGNTGELF
TRBJ2-1	NA	TRBV12-5	ASASALRGLAGGQYNEQF